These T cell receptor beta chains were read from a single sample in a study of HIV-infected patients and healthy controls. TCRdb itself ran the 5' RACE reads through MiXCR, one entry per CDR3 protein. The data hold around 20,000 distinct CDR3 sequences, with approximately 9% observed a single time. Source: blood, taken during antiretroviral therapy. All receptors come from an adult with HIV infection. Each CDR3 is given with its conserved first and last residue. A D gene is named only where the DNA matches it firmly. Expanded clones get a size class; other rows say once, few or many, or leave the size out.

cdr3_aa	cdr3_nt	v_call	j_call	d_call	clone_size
CASRPLAGYNEQFF	TGTGCCAGCAGGCCACTAGCGGGGTATAATGAGCAGTTCTTC	TRBV6-4	TRBJ2-1	TRBD2	medium-sized
CASSQLPLAGGTDTQYF	TGTGCCAGCAGCCAGCTTCCGCTAGCGGGTGGCACAGATACGCAGTATTTT	TRBV3-1	TRBJ2-3	TRBD2	many
CAISESETLEQYF	TGTGCCATCAGTGAGTCAGAGACGCTTGAGCAGTACTTC	TRBV10-3	TRBJ2-7	NA	many
CASSYNRETYGYTF	TGTGCCAGCAGTTACAACAGGGAGACCTATGGCTACACCTTC	TRBV6-5	TRBJ1-2	NA	many
CASSHFSRGRGEKLFF	TGTGCCAGCAGCCACTTCTCCAGGGGGCGAGGTGAAAAACTGTTTTTT	TRBV14	TRBJ1-4	TRBD1	few
CASSPRGHYEQYF	TGTGCCAGCAGTCCGAGGGGGCACTACGAGCAGTACTTC	TRBV3-1	TRBJ2-7	TRBD1	medium-sized
CASSNGPYAPQHF	TGTGCCAGTAGTAACGGTCCGTATGCGCCCCAGCATTTT	TRBV19	TRBJ1-5	NA	few
CASSYPQGTGEQYF	TGTGCCAGCAGTTACCCTCAGGGAACTGGCGAGCAGTACTTC	TRBV6-5	TRBJ2-7	NA	many
CAISESDRVYGYTF	TGTGCCATCAGTGAGTCGGACAGGGTCTATGGCTACACCTTC	TRBV10-3	TRBJ1-2	TRBD1	NA
CASSSRTRRDGYTF	TGTGCCAGCAGTTCCAGGACAAGGCGTGATGGCTACACCTTC	TRBV12-3/TRBV12-4	TRBJ1-2	NA	many
CASSLDTSYEQYF	TGCGCCAGCAGCTTGGACACCTCCTACGAGCAGTACTTC	TRBV5-1	TRBJ2-7	NA	many
CASSYRMIREVGTEAFF	TGTGCCAGCAGTTACCGAATGATCAGGGAGGTAGGCACTGAAGCTTTCTTT	TRBV6-6	TRBJ1-1	NA	many
CASSSPLNEQFF	TGTGCCAGCTCCTCCCCCCTAAATGAGCAGTTCTTC	TRBV7-9	TRBJ2-1	NA	many
CAISGDGTSGRLDNEQFF	TGTGCCATCAGTGGAGACGGGACTAGCGGGAGGCTAGACAATGAGCAGTTCTTC	TRBV10-3	TRBJ2-1	TRBD2	NA
CASSLAGRADGYTF	TGTGCCAGCAGCTTGGCCGGGAGGGCGGATGGCTACACCTTC	TRBV5-6	TRBJ1-2	NA	many
CSVPSMTPYEQYF	TGCAGTGTCCCGTCTATGACGCCCTACGAGCAGTACTTC	TRBV20-1	TRBJ2-7	NA	many
CASSTRGSSEKLFF	TGTGCCAGTAGCACCCGGGGCTCAAGTGAAAAACTGTTTTTT	TRBV19	TRBJ1-4	NA	many
CASSFQDSHYGYTF	TGTGCCAGCAGCTTCCAGGACAGTCACTATGGCTACACCTTC	TRBV7-9	TRBJ1-2	NA	many
CASSAGAGTQYF	TGTGCCAGCAGCGCAGGGGCAGGGACCCAGTACTTC	TRBV6-5	TRBJ2-5	NA	many
CASSRITGFSGNTIYF	TGTGCCAGCAGCCGAATTACCGGGTTCTCTGGAAACACCATATATTTT	TRBV11-2	TRBJ1-3	NA	many
CSVEPENQETQYF	TGCAGCGTTGAACCGGAGAACCAAGAGACCCAGTACTTC	TRBV29-1	TRBJ2-5	NA	many
CASTGSGDTQYF	TGTGCCAGCACCGGAAGCGGAGATACGCAGTATTTT	TRBV7-9	TRBJ2-3	NA	many
CASSADLQGTQYF	TGTGCCAGCAGTGCGGACCTTCAGGGGACCCAGTACTTC	TRBV6-5	TRBJ2-5	NA	many
CASSALGGYNEKLFF	TGTGCCAGTAGTGCCCTCGGAGGGTATAATGAAAAACTGTTTTTT	TRBV19	TRBJ1-4	NA	NA